Listed here are 3 T cell receptor beta chains from one sample, sequenced in a study of blood T cells in healthy people across ages. Through a sample-barcoded 5' primer and a J-beta primer mix, a second PCR was run for roughly 6 to 12 cycles. In TCRdb, the 5' RACE reads were re-called with MiXCR into one record per CDR3 protein. The table lists 1.5 million to 2 million distinct CDR3 sequences, 40% to 55% of them singletons. The sequenced sample consisted of blood. The receptors come from a woman aged 40 to 50 in good health.

The chain has TRBV28 and TRBJ1-4, with 10 bases fitting TRBD1. The CDR3 loop spans 13 amino acids. Unmatched junction bases numbered 2, after V lost 6 bases and J lost 7 bases. Germline CDR1 is MDHEN and CDR2 is SYDVKM. This chain's CDR3 is CASSRDRGEKLFF. CDR3 nucleotide sequence: TGTGCCAGCAGCCGGGACAGGGGTGAAAAACTGTTTTTT.

This clonotype was found a few times. The chain employs TRBV6-2 or TRBV6-3 and TRBJ2-7; D is unclear. CDR1 and CDR2 from the germline V gene are MNHEY and SVGEGT. Trimming pared 2 bases from V and 2 bases from J, leaving 10 bases between. This CDR3 is 14 amino acids long. CDR3: CASSYDLQTYEQYF. Written as DNA, the CDR3 is TGTGCCAGCAGTTACGACTTACAGACCTACGAGCAGTACTTC.

The rearrangement uses TRBV5-6 and TRBJ2-5, with TRBD1 matching over 7 bases. With 3 bases clipped from V and 2 bases from J, the junction kept 7 bases outside the gene matches. Germline V gives CDR1 SGHDT, CDR2 YYEEEE. The CDR3 contains 15 residues. The CDR3 DNA sequence: TGTGCCAGCAGCTCCCGCCGACAGGGACAAGAGACCCAGTACTTC. Amino acids: CASSSRRQGQETQYF.